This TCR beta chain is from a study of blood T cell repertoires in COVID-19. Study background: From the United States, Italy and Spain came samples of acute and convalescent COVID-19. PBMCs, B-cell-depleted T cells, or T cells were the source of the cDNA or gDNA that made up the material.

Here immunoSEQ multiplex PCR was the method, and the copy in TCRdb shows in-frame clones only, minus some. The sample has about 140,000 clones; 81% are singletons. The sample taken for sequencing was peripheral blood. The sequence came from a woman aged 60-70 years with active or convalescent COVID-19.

This chain's CDR3 is CASSYSRGAYEQYF. Written as DNA, the CDR3 is TGTGCCAGCAGTTACAGCAGGGGAGCCTACGAGCAGTACTTC. The rearrangement joins TRBV6-5 to TRBJ2-7, with D perhaps TRBD1 (6 bases). Germline CDR1 reads MNHEY; CDR2 reads SVGAGI. The CDR3 sequence is 14 residues long. V was pared by 2 bases and J by 2 bases, with 10 bases between.